This TCR beta chain was recovered during a study of T-cell reconstitution after alpha-beta-depleted transplantation in children. Preparation of the TCRbeta library used unique molecular identifiers. MiXCR, run by TCRdb on the PCR reads, gives a single entry per CDR3 protein. The sample holds about half a million distinct CDR3 sequences, around 13% seen once. The CDR3 length is 15 residues. Looked up from germline, CDR1 is LGHNA and CDR2 is YNFKEQ. Trimming took 0 bases from V and 6 from J, leaving 14 bases between them. The sequencing here drew on PBMCs from the stem cell graft donor, taken from the stem cell graft. This chain joins TRBV4-2 and TRBJ1-1; D might be TRBD1 (6 bases). This receptor was taken from a human donor who donated a stem cell graft to a child with combined immunodeficiency. CDR3 region: CASSQEGQGFAEAFF. Written as DNA, the CDR3 is TGTGCCAGCAGCCAAGAGGGGCAGGGGTTCGCTGAAGCTTTCTTT.